This T cell receptor beta chain was captured by sequencing in a study of T cell responses to AZD1222 COVID-19 vaccine. The wider study: The analysis combined second doses at about 4 or about 12 weeks.

The table came from immunoSEQ multiplex PCR; TCRdb's copy has only in-frame clones and leaves some out. Of 110,000 to 150,000 clones listed, approximately 94% are singletons. CDR1 and CDR2 from the germline V gene are SGHNT and YENEEA. The CDR3 loop spans 15 amino acids. V lost 3 bases and J 2 bases, leaving 12 bases between the germline ends. Study observations and caveats: White British people made up most donors, females outnumbered males, and clonal diversity was possibly underestimated. Among AZD1222 vaccinees, only 5 to 7 were seropositive at baseline.

Regarding this clone: Antigen unknown.

This material consisted of peripheral blood, taken on day 0 of AZD1222 vaccination. This TCR was sampled from an adult in good health. The rearrangement links TRBV11-3 to TRBJ2-3, with D maybe TRBD2 (6 bases). The CDR3 bases are TGTGCCAGCAGCTTTTGGGGGGAGTTCACAGATACGCAGTATTTT. Amino acid sequence: CASSFWGEFTDTQYF. Variable domain in full (rest from reference TRBV11-3 and TRBJ2-3): EAGVVQSPRYKIIEKKQPVAFWCNPISGHNTLYWYLQNLGQGPELLIRYENEEAVDDSQLPKDRFSAERLKGVDSTLKIQPAELGDSAVYLCASSFWGEFTDTQYFGPGTRLTVL.